A single sample is the source of the 4 T cell receptor beta chains below, sequenced in a study of shared clonotypes between healthy human individuals (dated by TCRdb to the early 2020s). The library was prepared using the immunoSEQ multiplex PCR assay. TCRdb holds this immuneACCESS table with in-frame rearrangements only. Some clones are missing; in checked studies, unresolved V genes explain under half, and the rest has no known cause. The sample profile shows more than 2,000,000 clones; just over 90% of them were found once. The ten largest clonotypes hold roughly 0.36% of the sample. Sequences were obtained from naive CD4+ T cells from PBMCs. This specimen's cell subset or site label, interpreted: CD45RA+ positively selected. Receptors were obtained from a young man in good health. Some clones in this sample may be carry-over from other donors' samples.

Note on this clone: At the DNA level, this CDR3 is encoded by other sequences in the same sample as well. The rearrangement joins TRBV7-3 to TRBJ1-5; a weak D match, TRBD1 (5 bases). The CDR3 extends over 13 amino acids. The V and J ends lost 5 bases and 1 base respectively, with 6 bases between them. Per the germline V gene, CDR1 is SGHTA and CDR2 is FQGTGA. The CDR3 region is CASSRDSNQPQHF. CDR3 DNA sequence: TGTGCCAGCAGCCGGGACAGCAATCAGCCCCAGCATTTT.

Points on this clone: The sample has other DNA sequences that encode this CDR3 too. The V gene is TRBV30, the J gene TRBJ1-6; D is possibly TRBD1 (5 bases). The CDR3 covers 14 residues. The V end lost 0 bases, the J end lost 7 bases, and 10 bases lay between the germline ends. Germline V gives CDR1 GTSNPN, CDR2 SVGIG (reference sequence). CDR3 amino acids: CAWSVGTGNSPLHF. The CDR3 nucleotides read TGTGCCTGGAGTGTCGGGACGGGAAATTCACCCCTCCACTTT.

The chain is built from TRBV4-1 and TRBJ2-1; TRBD2 is a possible D gene (7 bases). V was trimmed by 3 bases and J by 0 bases, leaving 12 bases between them. Germline CDR1 is MGHRA and CDR2 is YSYEKL. The CDR3 has 16 amino acids. For the CDR3, the DNA is TGCGCCAGCAGCCAGAGGGGGGGTGACTCCTACAATGAGCAGTTCTTC. Protein: CASSQRGGDSYNEQFF.

The chain uses TRBV5-4 and TRBJ2-2; 8 bases line up with TRBD2. Per germline, CDR1 SGHNT and CDR2 YYREEE (reference sequence). The CDR3 is 15 amino acids. V shed 1 base and J 6 bases; nucleotides not matched to a gene: 5. The DNA of the CDR3 is TGTGCCAGCAGCTTGCACCGGGAGGGGGCCGGGGAGCTGTTTTTT. It yields the protein CASSLHREGAGELFF.